The present T cell receptor (beta chain) was sequenced within a study of high-grade serous ovarian cancer treatment subgroups. The tumor samples were collected prior to definitive surgery or chemotherapy. Clones were sequenced by immunoSEQ multiplex PCR, and TCRdb holds only the in-frame ones, with some missing. The table records roughly 3,000 clones, roughly 60% of them present only once. CDR1 is SGHAT, CDR2 FQNNGV, per germline. Trimming stripped 0 bases from V and 2 bases from J, with 8 bases between. The CDR3 loop spans 14 amino acids. This clonotype originated in a human donor with high-grade serous ovarian cancer. The genes are TRBV11-2 and TRBJ2-7; D is unresolved. What was sequenced was tumor tissue. The CDR3 nucleotides are TGTGCCAGCAGCTTAGATGTGAAGGCCTACGAGCAGTACTTC. Translating it yields CASSLDVKAYEQYF.